These 30 T cell receptor beta chains came from one sample sequenced in a study of blood T cell repertoires in COVID-19. Clones were sequenced by immunoSEQ multiplex PCR, and TCRdb holds only the in-frame ones, with some missing. The profile shows about 99,000 clones, 75% to 85% of them singletons. The source material was peripheral blood. The receptors were sampled from a woman aged 80 or over with active or convalescent COVID-19.

This chain connects TRBV11-3 to TRBJ2-2; maybe TRBD2 (5 bases). CDR1 and CDR2 from the germline V gene are SGHNT and YENEEA. This CDR3 has 14 residues. V was clipped by 5 bases and J by 4 bases, with 11 bases between them. The CDR3 sequence is CASSQGLSTGELFF. The CDR3, as DNA: TGTGCCAGCAGCCAAGGACTCTCCACCGGGGAGCTGTTTTTT.

This chain uses TRBV18 with TRBJ1-1; D not resolved. Germline loops: CDR1 KGHSH, CDR2 LQKENI. V dropped 2 bases and J dropped 0 bases, with 7 bases sitting between them. There are 14 residues in the CDR3. The CDR3 protein is CASSPAQMNTEAFF. In nucleotides, the CDR3 is TGTGCCAGCTCACCAGCACAAATGAACACTGAAGCTTTCTTT.

J is TRBJ1-2 and V is TRBV6-4, with D perhaps TRBD1 (6 bases). Per germline, CDR1 MRHNA and CDR2 SNTAGT. V gave up 3 bases and J gave up 4 bases, with 9 bases separating them. This CDR3 is 13 amino acids long. The CDR3 spells CASSETGVYGYTF. For the CDR3, the DNA is TGTGCCAGCAGTGAGACAGGAGTCTATGGCTACACCTTC.

This rearrangement joins TRBV27 to TRBJ2-3, with D perhaps TRBD2 (6 bases). V was pared by 2 bases and J by 1 base, with 13 bases between. Germline CDR1 is MNHEY and CDR2 is SMNVEV (reference sequence). CDR3 length equals 16 residues. The CDR3 DNA follows: TGTGCCAGCAGTTTACGGGGGTGGGGTGGCACAGATACGCAGTATTTT. It specifies CASSLRGWGGTDTQYF.

V gene TRBV10-3 combines with J gene TRBJ2-7; 8 bases match TRBD1. V gave up 4 bases and J gave up 2 bases; unmatched junction bases: 7. This CDR3 contains 15 residues. The germline gives CDR1 ENHRY, CDR2 SYGVKD. The CDR3 sequence is CAISGGQGTPYEQYF. For the CDR3, the DNA is TGTGCCATCAGTGGAGGACAGGGAACTCCCTACGAGCAGTACTTC.

This clone was seen a single time. The chain employs TRBV7-2 and TRBJ1-5, with 7 bases aligning to TRBD1. CDR3 length: 17 residues. Germline loops: CDR1 SGHTA, CDR2 FQGNSA. Trimming cost V 2 bases and J 2 bases; bases outside gene matches: 9. CDR3 sequence reads: CASSLKGAGVGNQPQHF. The CDR3 bases are TGTGCCAGCAGCTTAAAGGGGGCTGGGGTAGGCAATCAGCCCCAGCATTTT.

The V and J genes are TRBV2 and TRBJ2-4; TRBD2 is a possible D gene (6 bases). The germline V gene encodes CDR1 SNHLY and CDR2 FYNNEI. V dropped 7 bases and J dropped 1 base, with 11 bases sitting between them. This CDR3 has 14 amino acids. The CDR3 DNA follows: TGTGCCAGCACGGAGGGGAGGGCCAAAAACATTCAGTACTTC. This encodes CASTEGRAKNIQYF. Full variable domain (outside the CDR3, taken from reference TRBV2 and TRBJ2-4): EPEVTQTPSHQVTQMGQEVILRCVPISNHLYFYWYRQILGQKVEFLVSFYNNEISEKSEIFDDQFSVERPDGSNFTLKIRSTKLEDSAMYFCASTEGRAKNIQYFGAGTRLSVL.

The chain has TRBV7-6 and TRBJ2-2; a weak D match, TRBD2 (6 bases). V lost 5 bases, J lost 5 bases, and 21 bases lay in between. This CDR3 spans 17 amino acids. Looked up from germline, CDR1 is SGHVS and CDR2 is FNYEAQ. The CDR3 DNA is TGTGCCAGCAGCCCCCAAGGAGGGTCCCTCGGGACCGGGGAGCTGTTTTTT. This encodes CASSPQGGSLGTGELFF.

The chain has TRBV19 and TRBJ1-2; tentatively, D is TRBD1 (6 bases). Germline-derived CDR1 and CDR2 are LNHDA and SQIVND (reference sequence). The V end was cut by 5 bases, the J end by 0 bases, with 19 bases between. The CDR3 covers 17 residues. In DNA form, the CDR3 reads TGTGCCAGTAGTCTCACCTCGACAGGCGAACCTAACTATGGCTACACCTTC. It encodes CASSLTSTGEPNYGYTF.

The chain has TRBV5-1 and TRBJ2-7; TRBD2 aligns across 11 bases. This CDR3 comprises 15 residues. The V and J ends lost 3 bases and 5 bases, in that order; junction bases with no gene match: 7. The germline CDR1 and CDR2 sequences are SGHRS and YFSETQ. The CDR3 sequence is CASSSFLAGGDEQYF. Here the CDR3 DNA reads TGCGCCAGCAGCTCCTTTCTAGCGGGAGGCGACGAGCAGTACTTC. Full variable domain (missing parts from reference TRBV5-1 and TRBJ2-7): KAGVTQTPRYLIKTRGQQVTLSCSPISGHRSVSWYQQTPGQGLQFLFEYFSETQRNKGNFPGRFSGRQFSNSRSEMNVSTLELGDSALYLCASSSFLAGGDEQYFGPGTRLTVT.

The chain employs TRBV7-2 and TRBJ2-7; 9 bases are a match to TRBD2. V lost 3 bases, J lost 2 bases, and 5 bases stayed unmatched. Germline V CDR1 and CDR2: SGHTA, FQGNSA. The CDR3 extends over 15 amino acids. The CDR3 loop is CASSLGLAGPYEQYF. The CDR3, as DNA: TGTGCCAGCAGCTTGGGGCTAGCGGGACCCTACGAGCAGTACTTC. Full variable domain (outside the CDR3, taken from reference TRBV7-2 and TRBJ2-7): GAGVSQSPSNKVTEKGKDVELRCDPISGHTALYWYRQSLGQGLEFLIYFQGNSAPDKSGLPSDRFSAERTGGSVSTLTIQRTQQEDSAVYLCASSLGLAGPYEQYFGPGTRLTVT.

This rearrangement joins TRBV28 to TRBJ1-2; tentatively, D is TRBD1 (6 bases). Trimming cost V 6 bases and J 3 bases, with 14 bases left between them. The CDR3 has 14 residues. CDR1 is MDHEN and CDR2 is SYDVKM in the germline V gene. The CDR3 nucleotides are TGTGCCAGCAGGAAGACAGGCATAGACTATGGCTACACCTTC. It is translated as CASRKTGIDYGYTF.

The chain joins TRBV6-6 to TRBJ2-7, with 11 bases identical to TRBD2. Trimming removed 0 bases from V and 4 bases from J; junction bases left unmatched: 5. Germline CDR1 is MNHNY and CDR2 is SVGAGI (reference sequence). The CDR3 loop spans 16 amino acids. The CDR3 DNA reads TGTGCCAGCAGTTACTCACCGACTAGCGGGAAATACGAGCAGTACTTC. Its translation: CASSYSPTSGKYEQYF.

The V call is TRBV5-1, the J call TRBJ2-2, with 7 positions matching TRBD1. The germline V gene encodes CDR1 SGHRS and CDR2 YFSETQ. The CDR3 sequence is 16 residues long. J was trimmed by 3 bases and V by 6 bases; bases with no gene match: 11. The CDR3 loop reads CASNEAGTEDTGELFF. CDR3 in DNA: TGCGCCAGCAATGAGGCCGGGACAGAGGACACCGGGGAGCTGTTTTTT.

The chain is built from TRBV2 and TRBJ2-1; 9 nucleotides agree with TRBD1. The CDR3 runs to 14 residues. The germline V gene has CDR1 SNHLY and CDR2 FYNNEI. The trim removed 5 bases at V and 8 bases at J, leaving 7 bases unmatched. CDR3 in DNA: TGTGCCAGCAGTTATTACAGGGGGCCCGATGAGCAGTTCTTC. Translation: CASSYYRGPDEQFF.

This rearrangement joins TRBV11-2 to TRBJ1-1, with 8 bases fitting TRBD1. Germline lookup yields CDR1 SGHAT and CDR2 FQNNGV. The junction had 3 bases not matched to a gene; V was cut back by 3 bases and J by 3 bases. The CDR3 is 14 amino acids. The CDR3 is CASSFDRGDTEAFF. The CDR3 bases are TGTGCCAGCAGCTTTGACAGGGGAGACACTGAAGCTTTCTTT.

The V and J genes are TRBV20-1 and TRBJ2-1; no definite D call. The CDR3 has 11 residues. Deletions cut 1 base from V and 9 bases from J, with 7 bases between. Germline assignment: CDR1 DFQATT and CDR2 SNEGSKA (reference sequence). The CDR3 here is CSARAFPEQFF. In nucleotides, the CDR3 is TGCAGTGCTAGAGCGTTCCCTGAGCAGTTCTTC.

The chain joins TRBV9 to TRBJ2-2; a weak D match, TRBD1 (6 bases). CDR1 and CDR2 (germline): SGDLS, YYNGEE. The CDR3 extends over 15 amino acids. V gave up 0 bases and J gave up 4 bases, with 10 bases separating them. CDR3 loop: CASSVGGRGTGELFF. In DNA, the CDR3 is TGTGCCAGCAGCGTAGGGGGGCGAGGCACCGGGGAGCTGTTTTTT.

The chain's CDR3 is CASSPGLAGLTGELFF. For the CDR3, the DNA is TGTGCCAGCTCACCAGGACTAGCGGGACTCACCGGGGAGCTGTTTTTT. The chain couples TRBV18 to TRBJ2-2; TRBD2 aligns across 12 bases. CDR1 is KGHSH and CDR2 is LQKENI in the germline V gene. J lost 4 bases, V lost 2 bases, and 2 bases had no gene match. This CDR3 comprises 16 residues. The full variable domain, its missing parts supplied by reference TRBV18 and TRBJ2-2, is NAGVMQNPRHLVRRRGQEARLRCSPMKGHSHVYWYRQLPEEGLKFMVYLQKENIIDESGMPKERFSAEFPKEGPSILRIQQVVRGDSAAYFCASSPGLAGLTGELFFGEGSRLTVL.

This chain uses TRBV2 with TRBJ2-7; 8 bases align to TRBD1. J gave up 0 bases and V 2 bases, and 3 bases lay outside the gene matches. This CDR3 has 15 amino acids. Germline CDR1 is SNHLY and CDR2 is FYNNEI. The CDR3 protein is CASSETGQVSYEQYF. CDR3 DNA sequence: TGTGCCAGCAGTGAAACGGGACAGGTCTCCTACGAGCAGTACTTC.

V usage is TRBV7-6 and J usage is TRBJ2-7; TRBD1 is a possible D gene (5 bases). This CDR3 spans 15 amino acids. Germline V lookup: CDR1 SGHVS, CDR2 FNYEAQ. Trimming pared 2 bases from V and 2 bases from J, leaving 13 bases between. As DNA, the CDR3 is TGTGCCAGCAGCTTACAGGCAGGGCCCCCCTACGAGCAGTACTTC. It encodes CASSLQAGPPYEQYF.

This clone has just a few counts. The J gene is TRBJ2-5, the V gene TRBV18; no definite D call. The V end was cut by 3 bases, the J end by 1 base, with 6 bases between. CDR1 KGHSH and CDR2 LQKENI come from the germline V gene. This CDR3 spans 13 amino acids. The CDR3 DNA reads TGTGCCAGCTCACCCTCCCTCCAAGAGACCCAGTACTTC. Encoded protein: CASSPSLQETQYF.

The rearrangement uses TRBV12-3 or TRBV12-4 and TRBJ1-1; D ambiguous. The CDR3 is 13 residues long. V shed 5 bases and J shed 1 base, with 8 bases lying between them. Here the CDR3 DNA reads TGTGCCAGCAGTACCTACAGGAACACTGAAGCTTTCTTT. Protein sequence: CASSTYRNTEAFF.

The rearrangement links TRBV5-4 to TRBJ2-5, with TRBD1 identical over 10 bases. Germline CDR1 is SGHNT and CDR2 is YYREEE (reference sequence). The CDR3 is 14 residues long. Unmatched junction bases numbered 5, after V lost 4 bases and J lost 5 bases. CDR3 loop: CASSAGQGRETQYF. In nucleotides, the CDR3 is TGTGCCAGCAGCGCGGGACAGGGGAGGGAGACCCAGTACTTC.

The chain employs TRBV27 and TRBJ1-1; D is possibly TRBD1 (5 bases). The length of the CDR3 is 14 residues. Per germline, CDR1 MNHEY and CDR2 SMNVEV (reference sequence). V was trimmed by 7 bases and J by 4 bases, leaving 16 bases between them. CDR3 DNA: TGTGCCAGCAACGGGGGAATTGGGTTCACTGAAGCTTTCTTT. Residues: CASNGGIGFTEAFF.

Notes on this clone: A read error may produce the germline difference seen at one junction end. The chain uses TRBV3-1 (or the pseudogene TRBV3-2) and TRBJ2-7; D possibly corresponds to TRBD2 (6 bases). In germline, CDR1 is LGHDT, CDR2 YNNKEL (reference sequence). The CDR3 extends over 11 amino acids. CDR3 residues: CASSQTGEPYF. In DNA form, the CDR3 reads TGTGCCAGCAGCCAAACGGGAGAGCCGTACTTC.

The rearrangement links TRBV29-1 to TRBJ1-4, with TRBD1 matching 7 bases. With V trimmed by 5 bases and J by 8 bases, 5 bases remained unmatched. CDR1 is SQVTM and CDR2 is ANQGSEA in the germline V gene. The CDR3 length is 12 residues. This CDR3 reads CSVRPGGEKLFF. The CDR3 DNA reads as TGCAGCGTTCGCCCAGGGGGAGAAAAACTGTTTTTT.

This chain links TRBV10-3 with TRBJ2-1, with D perhaps matching TRBD2 (5 bases). Germline CDR1 is ENHRY and CDR2 is SYGVKD. V shed 3 bases and J shed 2 bases, with 11 bases lying between them. The CDR3 totals 15 residues. CDR3: CAISEPGTPYNEQFF. CDR3 bases: TGTGCCATCAGTGAACCGGGAACTCCCTACAATGAGCAGTTCTTC.

The CDR3 spells CASTEIRVNYGYTF. DNA for the CDR3: TGTGCCAGCACTGAGATCAGGGTGAACTATGGCTACACCTTC. V gene TRBV2 combines with J gene TRBJ1-2; maybe TRBD1 (5 bases). The V gene lost 7 bases and the J gene lost 2 bases, with 14 bases spanning the gap. CDR1 SNHLY and CDR2 FYNNEI come from the germline V gene. The length of the CDR3 is 14 residues.

This CDR3 reads CASSFHHTAFEQYF. The CDR3 nucleotides are TGTGCCAGCAGCTTTCACCACACCGCCTTCGAGCAGTACTTC. This rearrangement joins TRBV7-9 to TRBJ2-7; D is unclear. CDR3 length: 14 amino acids. Germline CDR1 SEHNR, CDR2 FQNEAQ (reference sequence). Trimming took 3 bases from V and 6 from J, leaving 15 bases between them. Based on the CDR3 plus reference TRBV7-9 and TRBJ2-7, the full variable domain is DTGVSQNPRHKITKRGQNVTFRCDPISEHNRLYWYRQTLGQGPEFLTYFQNEAQLEKSRLLSDRFSAERPKGSFSTLEIQRTEQGDSAMYLCASSFHHTAFEQYFGPGTRLTVT.